The present T cell receptor (beta chain) was sequenced within a study of T cells in tumors after PD-1 blockade. Overall study: A subset received ongoing vismodegib 150 mg daily alongside anti-PD-1 therapy.

Genomic DNA template from tumor biopsies or peripheral blood, about 600 ng to 6,500 ng input. The V and J ends lost 3 bases and 7 bases respectively, with 25 bases between them. CDR1 is SEHNR and CDR2 is FQNEAQ in the germline V gene (reference sequence). CDR3 size: 19 residues. Assay: immunoSEQ multiplex PCR; the TCRdb copy retains only in-frame clones and omits some. The profile shows 15,000 to 20,000 clones, about 85% of them singletons. The gene calls are TRBV7-9 and TRBJ1-6; the D is unclear. This TCR came from a human donor with advanced basal cell or squamous cell carcinoma (not recorded which). This specimen was PBMCs, taken after anti-PD-1 therapy. CDR3 nucleotide sequence: TGTGCCAGCAGCTTGGATTTCGCTGGCACGGCAGGAGCGAATTCACCCCTCCACTTT. Its translation is CASSLDFAGTAGANSPLHF.